This T cell receptor beta chain was identified during a study of regulatory T cells in long-lasting Graves disease. Germline V gene sequence: CDR1 SGHRS, CDR2 YFSETQ. The CDR3 loop spans 14 amino acids. The V segment lost 6 bases and the J segment 6 bases; nucleotides outside the gene matches: 8. Time point noted: newly diagnosed GD, antithyroid drugs for less than 3 months. Construction of the TCR library relied on RNA isolated from PBMCs. American Thyroid Association guidelines served as the basis for diagnosing Graves' disease. This clonotype was recorded at least ten times. Arm-PCR of CDR3 regions and iRepertoire HTBI primers were the basis on which TCR beta libraries were built. Per the authors' pipeline: Segment identification across samples yielded 62 TRBV and more than twelve TRBJ segments. Each CDR3 protein is one row after TCRdb ran MiXCR on the multiplex PCR reads. The V and J calls and clone size come from TCRdb's table, not from the authors' own analysis. The sample has approximately 210,000 distinct CDR3 sequences; around 20% are singletons.

This sequence joins TRBV5-1 and TRBJ2-2, with TRBD2 matching 7 bases. The sequence came from a female donor with Graves disease. The source was peripheral blood mononuclear cells (PBMCs), collected at new diagnosis, from a patient treated with antithyroid drugs. The CDR3 reads CASKLADNPGELFF. As DNA, the CDR3 is TGCGCCAGCAAGCTAGCGGATAACCCCGGGGAGCTGTTTTTT.